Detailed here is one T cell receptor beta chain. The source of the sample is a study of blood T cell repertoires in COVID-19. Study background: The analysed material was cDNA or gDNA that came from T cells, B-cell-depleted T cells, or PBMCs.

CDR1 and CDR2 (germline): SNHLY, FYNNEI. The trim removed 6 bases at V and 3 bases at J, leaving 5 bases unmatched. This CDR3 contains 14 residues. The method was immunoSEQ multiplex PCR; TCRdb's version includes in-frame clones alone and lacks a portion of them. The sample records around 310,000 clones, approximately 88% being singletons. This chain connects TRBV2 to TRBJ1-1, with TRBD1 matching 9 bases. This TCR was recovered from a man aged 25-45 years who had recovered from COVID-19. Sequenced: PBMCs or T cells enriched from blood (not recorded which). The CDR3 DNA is TGTGCCAGCAGCATACAGGGGGCGGACACTGAAGCTTTCTTT. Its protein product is CASSIQGADTEAFF.